This T cell receptor beta chain was captured in a study of blood T cell repertoires in COVID-19. About the study: Acute-phase and convalescent COVID-19 samples originated in the United States, Italy and Spain. T cells, B-cell-depleted T cells, or PBMCs supplied cDNA or gDNA.

This table comes from immunoSEQ multiplex PCR, and its TCRdb copy is limited to in-frame clones, with some not included. The profile shows fewer than 120,000 clones, approximately 68% of them singletons. Germline V gives CDR1 SGHNT, CDR2 YYREEE (reference sequence). Trimming left V 7 bases short and J 4 bases short, with 17 bases between. The CDR3 contains 14 residues. This clonotype was sampled from a woman aged 60 to 75 with acute or convalescent COVID-19. Sequenced input: peripheral blood. The gene calls are TRBV5-4 and TRBJ1-2; D unclear. The DNA for the CDR3 is TGTGCCAGCGGGCAGCCCCTCGATATCTATGGCTACACCTTC. This gives the protein CASGQPLDIYGYTF. Full variable domain (outside the CDR3, taken from reference TRBV5-4 and TRBJ1-2): ETGVTQSPTHLIKTRGQQVTLRCSSQSGHNTVSWYQQALGQGPQFIFQYYREEENGRGNFPPRFSGLQFPNYSSELNVNALELDDSALYLCASGQPLDIYGYTFGSGTRLTVV.